This T cell receptor (beta chain) was captured in a study of blood T cell repertoires in COVID-19 (dated by TCRdb to 2018 to 2020). About the full investigation: Collaborator samples came from the United States, Italy and Spain and covered acute and convalescent phases of COVID-19. Subjects who had been exposed to COVID-19, were actively infected with it, or had recovered from it provided the deeply sampled blood TCRbeta repertoires that made up the dataset. Where available, HLA class I and class II types were obtained from metadata supplied by the sample provider rather than from assay-based typing. Sample metadata almost always included a de-identified subject ID, COVID-19 status, age in years and sex. The samples were drawn from two sources: the first 160 participants of the ongoing ImmuneRACE study, and approximately 1,300 subjects contributed by 6 global collaborators. The prospective study material was composed of cDNA or gDNA derived from T cells, B-cell-depleted T cells, or PBMCs. A freely available public database, intended as a resource for researchers studying the immune response to SARS-CoV-2, is where the repertoires were released.

What the research found in general, with its limitations: How much clinical and demographic metadata was included differed by source and by participant, and the metadata was provided uncurated.

The CDR3 holds 14 amino acids from the cysteine to the phenylalanine. Of the read, only the CDR3 DNA is kept; its 42 bases are in frame from base 1. Per the germline V gene (reference sequence), LNHDA is the CDR1 and SQIVND is the CDR2. V lost 8 bases and J lost 2 bases; the stretch between them is 15 bases long. Each collaborating institution followed its own protocols to collect whole blood in K2EDTA tubes. Collaborator samples were shipped for TCRbeta analysis as frozen whole blood, isolated PBMCs, or DNA extracted from either sample type. The immunoSEQ Assay, a bias-controlled multiplex PCR, was used to amplify TCRbeta CDR3 regions from genomic DNA. As for how the authors treated the data: The number of nucleated cells in each sample was estimated by amplification of reference gene primers within the assay. To quantify the absolute abundance of each unique TCRbeta CDR3 rearrangement, sequence reads were collapsed and filtered. Productive Simpson clonality was computed per sample as the square root of Simpson's diversity index over productive rearrangements. TCRdb carries this immuneACCESS record with in-frame sequences only. Its versions omit some clonotypes, under half of them owing to an unresolved V gene in the studies checked, with the rest unexplained. From that table come the V and J calls and clone size; the DNA was used to work out D and trimming. In this sample the table shows under 250,000 clones, 86% of which occur a single time. Roughly 12% of the sample rests with the top ten.

A remark on this clone: Its antigen is not yet known. No quality values exist for individual bases; no much larger clone is one base distant.

Sequencing was carried out using peripheral blood. This receptor chain uses TRBV19 and TRBJ1-2, with no reliable assignment of the D segment. The receptor comes from a man at least 80 years old with acute or convalescent COVID-19. The DNA sequence follows: TGTGCCAGTCTTCCGGGGAGAGTAAACTATGGCTACACCTTC. Translated, it gives CASLPGRVNYGYTF.